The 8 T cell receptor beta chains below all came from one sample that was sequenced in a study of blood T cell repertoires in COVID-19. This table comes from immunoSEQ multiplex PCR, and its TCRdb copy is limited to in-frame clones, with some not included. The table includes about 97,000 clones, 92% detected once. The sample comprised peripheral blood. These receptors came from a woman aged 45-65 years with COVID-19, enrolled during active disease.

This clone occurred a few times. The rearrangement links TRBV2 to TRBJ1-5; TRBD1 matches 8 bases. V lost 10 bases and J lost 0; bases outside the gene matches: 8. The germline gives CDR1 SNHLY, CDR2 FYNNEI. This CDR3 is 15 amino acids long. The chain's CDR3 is CATGQDIISNQPQHF. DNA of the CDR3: TGTGCCACGGGACAGGACATAATTAGCAATCAGCCCCAGCATTTT.

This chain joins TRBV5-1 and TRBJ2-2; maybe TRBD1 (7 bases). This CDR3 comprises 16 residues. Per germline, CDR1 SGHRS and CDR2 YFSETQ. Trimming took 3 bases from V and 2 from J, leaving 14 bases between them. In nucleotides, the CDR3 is TGCGCCAGCAGCTCTGGAGGGACAGTTAACACCGGGGAGCTGTTTTTT. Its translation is CASSSGGTVNTGELFF.

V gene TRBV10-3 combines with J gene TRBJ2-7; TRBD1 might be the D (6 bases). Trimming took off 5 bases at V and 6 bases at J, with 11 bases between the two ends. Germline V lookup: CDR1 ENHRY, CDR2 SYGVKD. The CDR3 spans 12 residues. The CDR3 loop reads CAISQGTAEQYF. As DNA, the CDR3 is TGTGCCATCAGTCAGGGGACGGCCGAGCAGTACTTC.

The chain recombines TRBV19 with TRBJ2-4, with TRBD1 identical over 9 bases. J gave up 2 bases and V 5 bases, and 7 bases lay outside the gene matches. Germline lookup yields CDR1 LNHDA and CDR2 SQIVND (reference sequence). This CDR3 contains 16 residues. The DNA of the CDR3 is TGTGCCAGTAGTCCGGGGGACAGGGATCCCAAAAACATTCAGTACTTC. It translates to CASSPGDRDPKNIQYF.

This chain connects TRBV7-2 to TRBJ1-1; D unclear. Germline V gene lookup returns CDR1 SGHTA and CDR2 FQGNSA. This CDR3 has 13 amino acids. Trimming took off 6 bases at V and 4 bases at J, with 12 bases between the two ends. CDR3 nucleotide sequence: TGTGCCAGCAGTACCACACGGGGCACTGAAGCTTTCTTT. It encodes CASSTTRGTEAFF.

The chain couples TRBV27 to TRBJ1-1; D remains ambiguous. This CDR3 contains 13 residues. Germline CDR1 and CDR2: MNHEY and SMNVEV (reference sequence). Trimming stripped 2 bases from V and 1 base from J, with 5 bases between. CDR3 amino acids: CASSLMANTEAFF. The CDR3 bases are TGTGCCAGCAGTTTAATGGCGAACACTGAAGCTTTCTTT.

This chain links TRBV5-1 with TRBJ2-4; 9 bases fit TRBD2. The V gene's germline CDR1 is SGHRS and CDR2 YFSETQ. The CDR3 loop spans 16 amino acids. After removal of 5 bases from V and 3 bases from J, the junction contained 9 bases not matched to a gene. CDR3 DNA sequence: TGCGCCAGCAGTAGCGGGGGCCGGTCTAGCAAAAACATTCAGTACTTC. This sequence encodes CASSSGGRSSKNIQYF.

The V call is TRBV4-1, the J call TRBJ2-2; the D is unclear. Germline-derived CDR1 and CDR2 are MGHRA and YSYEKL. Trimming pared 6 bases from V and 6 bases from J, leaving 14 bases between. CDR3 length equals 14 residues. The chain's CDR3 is CASRGMSVSGELFF. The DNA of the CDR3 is TGCGCCAGCAGAGGAATGAGCGTATCCGGGGAGCTGTTTTTT.